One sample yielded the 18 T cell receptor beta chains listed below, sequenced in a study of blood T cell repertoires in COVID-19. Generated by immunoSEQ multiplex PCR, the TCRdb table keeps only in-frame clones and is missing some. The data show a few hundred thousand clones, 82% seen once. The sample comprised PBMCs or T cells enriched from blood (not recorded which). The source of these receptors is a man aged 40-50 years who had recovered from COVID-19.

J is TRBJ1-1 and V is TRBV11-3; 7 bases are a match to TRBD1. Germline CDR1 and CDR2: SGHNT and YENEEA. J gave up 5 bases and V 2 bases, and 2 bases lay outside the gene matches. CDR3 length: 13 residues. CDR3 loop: CASSLSTGTEAFF. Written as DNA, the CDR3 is TGTGCCAGCAGCTTATCGACAGGGACTGAAGCTTTCTTT.

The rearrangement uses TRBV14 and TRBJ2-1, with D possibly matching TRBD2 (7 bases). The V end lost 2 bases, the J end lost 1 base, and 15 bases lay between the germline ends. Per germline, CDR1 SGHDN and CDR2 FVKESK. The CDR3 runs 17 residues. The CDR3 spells CASSQRGGGPSYNEQFF. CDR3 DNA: TGTGCCAGCAGCCAAAGAGGGGGGGGGCCTTCCTACAATGAGCAGTTCTTC.

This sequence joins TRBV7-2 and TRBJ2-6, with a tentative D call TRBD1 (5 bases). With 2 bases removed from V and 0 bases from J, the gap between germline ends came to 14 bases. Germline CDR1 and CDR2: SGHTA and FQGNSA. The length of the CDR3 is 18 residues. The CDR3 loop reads CASSLTQDLGSGANVLTF. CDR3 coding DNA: TGTGCCAGCAGCTTAACACAGGATTTGGGCTCTGGGGCCAACGTCCTGACTTTC.

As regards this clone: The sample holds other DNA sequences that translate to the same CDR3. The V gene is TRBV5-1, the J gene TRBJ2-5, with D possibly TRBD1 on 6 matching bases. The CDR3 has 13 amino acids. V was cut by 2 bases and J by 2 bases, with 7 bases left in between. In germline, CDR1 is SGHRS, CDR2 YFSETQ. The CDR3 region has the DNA TGCGCCAGCAGCTTAGGACAGCAAGAGACCCAGTACTTC. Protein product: CASSLGQQETQYF. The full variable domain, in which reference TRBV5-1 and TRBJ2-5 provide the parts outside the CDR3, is KAGVTQTPRYLIKTRGQQVTLSCSPISGHRSVSWYQQTPGQGLQFLFEYFSETQRNKGNFPGRFSGRQFSNSRSEMNVSTLELGDSALYLCASSLGQQETQYFGPGTRLLVL.

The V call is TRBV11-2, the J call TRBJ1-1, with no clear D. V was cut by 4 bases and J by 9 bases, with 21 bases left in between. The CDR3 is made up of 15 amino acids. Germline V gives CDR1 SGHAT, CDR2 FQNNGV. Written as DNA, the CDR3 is TGTGCCAGCAGCTCCCCTGGGGAGGCCACGATTCAAGCTTTCTTT. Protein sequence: CASSSPGEATIQAFF.

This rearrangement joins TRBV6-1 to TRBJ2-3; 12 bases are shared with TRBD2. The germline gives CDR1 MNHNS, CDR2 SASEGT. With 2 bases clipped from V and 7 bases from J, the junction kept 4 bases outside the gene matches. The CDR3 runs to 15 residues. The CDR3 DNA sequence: TGTGCCAGCAGTGAAATACTAGCGGGAGGATATACGCAGTATTTT. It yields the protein CASSEILAGGYTQYF.

The CDR3 reads CASRDGEAGELFF. In nucleotides, the CDR3 is TGTGCCAGCAGGGATGGGGAGGCCGGGGAGCTGTTTTTT. The chain carries TRBV2 and TRBJ2-2, with a possible D match to TRBD2 (6 bases). Germline V gene lookup returns CDR1 SNHLY and CDR2 FYNNEI. The CDR3 runs 13 residues. V lost 6 bases and J 6 bases, leaving 11 bases between the germline ends. The full variable domain, completed using reference TRBV2 and TRBJ2-2, is EPEVTQTPSHQVTQMGQEVILRCVPISNHLYFYWYRQILGQKVEFLVSFYNNEISEKSEIFDDQFSVERPDGSNFTLKIRSTKLEDSAMYFCASRDGEAGELFFGEGSRLTVL.

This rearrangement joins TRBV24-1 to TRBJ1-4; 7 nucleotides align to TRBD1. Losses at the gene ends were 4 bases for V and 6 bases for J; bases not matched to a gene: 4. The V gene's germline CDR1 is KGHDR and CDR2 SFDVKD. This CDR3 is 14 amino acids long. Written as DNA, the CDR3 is TGTGCCACCAGTGAACAGGGGAGAGATGAAAAACTGTTTTTT. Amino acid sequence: CATSEQGRDEKLFF.

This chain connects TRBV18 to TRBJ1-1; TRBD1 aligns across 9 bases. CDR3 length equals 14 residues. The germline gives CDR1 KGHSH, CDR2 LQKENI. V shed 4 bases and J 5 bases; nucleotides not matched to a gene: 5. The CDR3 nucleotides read TGTGCCAGCTCACTGGGACAGGGTGTTACTGAAGCTTTCTTT. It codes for CASSLGQGVTEAFF.

CDR3 in amino acids: CASSVSGGGTEAFF. The CDR3 DNA is TGTGCCAGCAGCGTAAGCGGGGGTGGAACTGAAGCTTTCTTT. This chain uses TRBV9 with TRBJ1-1, with a possible D match to TRBD1 (5 bases). Germline loops: CDR1 SGDLS, CDR2 YYNGEE. The CDR3 is 14 amino acids. The ends were cut back, 1 base at V and 5 bases at J, with 12 bases in the middle.

CDR3 nucleotides: TGTGCCAGCAGGGACGGGAGGGGAGAGCAGTACTTC. As protein: CASRDGRGEQYF. The chain joins TRBV28 to TRBJ2-7; 8 nucleotides agree with TRBD2. The J segment lost 7 bases and the V segment lost 6 bases, leaving 5 bases of the junction unmatched. This CDR3 region has 12 residues. CDR1 and CDR2 (germline): MDHEN, SYDVKM.

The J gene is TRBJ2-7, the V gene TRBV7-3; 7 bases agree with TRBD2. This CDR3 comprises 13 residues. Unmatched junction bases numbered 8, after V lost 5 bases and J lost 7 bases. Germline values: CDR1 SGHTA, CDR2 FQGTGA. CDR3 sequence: CASSQSGGGEQYF. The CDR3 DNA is TGTGCCAGCAGCCAGTCGGGAGGTGGGGAGCAGTACTTC.

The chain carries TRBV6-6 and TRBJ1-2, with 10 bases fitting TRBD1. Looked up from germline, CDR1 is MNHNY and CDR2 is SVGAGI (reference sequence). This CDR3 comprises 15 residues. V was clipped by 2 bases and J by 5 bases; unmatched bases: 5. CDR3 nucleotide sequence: TGTGCCAGCAGTTACGGGGGGACAGGGGTTTATGGCTACACCTTC. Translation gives CASSYGGTGVYGYTF.

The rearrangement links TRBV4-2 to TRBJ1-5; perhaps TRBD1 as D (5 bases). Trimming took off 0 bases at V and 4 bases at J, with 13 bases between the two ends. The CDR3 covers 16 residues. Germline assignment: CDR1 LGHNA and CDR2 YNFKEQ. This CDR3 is CASSQDTGQANQPQHF. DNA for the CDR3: TGTGCCAGCAGCCAAGACACAGGCCAAGCGAATCAGCCCCAGCATTTT.

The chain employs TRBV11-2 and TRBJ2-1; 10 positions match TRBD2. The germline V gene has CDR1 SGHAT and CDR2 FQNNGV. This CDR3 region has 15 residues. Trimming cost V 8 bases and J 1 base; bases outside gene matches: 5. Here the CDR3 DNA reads TGTGCCAGCGGGCTAGCGGGAGAGTCCTACAATGAGCAGTTCTTC. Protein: CASGLAGESYNEQFF.

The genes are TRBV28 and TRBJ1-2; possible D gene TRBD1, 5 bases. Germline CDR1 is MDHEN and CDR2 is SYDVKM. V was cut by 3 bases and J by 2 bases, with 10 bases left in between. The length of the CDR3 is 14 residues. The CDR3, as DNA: TGTGCCAGCAGTTTCTCAGGGCCGAACTATGGCTACACCTTC. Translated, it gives CASSFSGPNYGYTF.

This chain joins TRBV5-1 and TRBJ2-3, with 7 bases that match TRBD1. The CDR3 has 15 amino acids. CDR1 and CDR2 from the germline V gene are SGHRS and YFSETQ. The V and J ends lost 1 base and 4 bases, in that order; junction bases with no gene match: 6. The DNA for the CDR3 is TGCGCCAGCAGCTTGATCACAGGGGTAGCAGATACGCAGTATTTT. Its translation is CASSLITGVADTQYF.

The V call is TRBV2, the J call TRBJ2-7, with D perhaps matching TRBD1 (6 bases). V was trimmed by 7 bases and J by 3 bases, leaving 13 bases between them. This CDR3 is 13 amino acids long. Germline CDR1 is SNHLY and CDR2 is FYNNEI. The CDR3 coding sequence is TGTGCCAGCACTACGGGACACAGCTACGAGCAGTACTTC. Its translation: CASTTGHSYEQYF.